This entry is about one T cell receptor (beta chain). The protocol was immunoSEQ multiplex PCR, while the TCRdb copy is restricted to in-frame clones and leaves out a portion. The table shows hundreds of thousands of clones, with about 87% occurring only once. CDR1 KGHSH and CDR2 LQKENI come from the germline V gene. This CDR3 is built from 17 residues. Trimming shortened V by 3 bases and J by 6 bases, and 22 bases separated the two germline ends. These data are taken from a study of blood T cell repertoires in COVID-19. Across the whole study: Sources were T cells, B-cell-depleted T cells, or PBMCs; the material itself was cDNA or gDNA.

This sequence originates from a woman aged 45-60 years with COVID-19, enrolled during active disease. The sample was peripheral blood. The chain carries TRBV18 and TRBJ2-3, with D maybe TRBD2 (6 bases). In nucleotides, the CDR3 is TGTGCCAGCTCACCTAGAGGTAGCGGACGATCTGGGGATACGCAGTATTTT. It specifies CASSPRGSGRSGDTQYF.